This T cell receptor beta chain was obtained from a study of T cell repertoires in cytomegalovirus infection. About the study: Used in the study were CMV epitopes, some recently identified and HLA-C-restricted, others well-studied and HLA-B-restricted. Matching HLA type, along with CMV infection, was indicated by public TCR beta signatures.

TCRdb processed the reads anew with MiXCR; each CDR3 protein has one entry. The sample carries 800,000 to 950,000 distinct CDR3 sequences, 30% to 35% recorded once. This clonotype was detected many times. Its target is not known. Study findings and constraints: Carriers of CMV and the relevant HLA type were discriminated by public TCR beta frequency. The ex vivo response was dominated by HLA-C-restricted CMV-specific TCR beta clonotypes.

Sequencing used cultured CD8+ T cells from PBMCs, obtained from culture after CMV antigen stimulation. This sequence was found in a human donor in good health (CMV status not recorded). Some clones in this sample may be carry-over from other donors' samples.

The CDR3 nucleotides read TGTGCCAGCAGTGATCATCGGGTCGGGGGCCGGGCAGATACGCAGTATTTT. Protein product: CASSDHRVGGRADTQYF. The chain recombines TRBV6-1 with TRBJ2-3, with D tentatively TRBD1 or TRBD2 (6 bases each). V lost 3 bases to trimming and J lost 4 bases, with 20 bases between them. This CDR3 has 17 residues. The germline V gene has CDR1 MNHNS and CDR2 SASEGT.